The text below deals with one T cell receptor (beta chain). Its specificity is not known. The sample belongs to a study of cytomegalovirus exposure and HLA in healthy donors. Trimming took off 4 bases at V and 8 bases at J, with 17 bases between the two ends. Germline CDR1 is GTSNPN and CDR2 is SVGIG (reference sequence). The CDR3 is made up of 13 amino acids. Findings and limits, study-wide: Specificity for CMV antigens was confirmed in vitro for a few of the CMV-associated chains. Cytomegalovirus association was listed for about 180 TCR beta chains.

Generated by immunoSEQ multiplex PCR, the TCRdb table keeps only in-frame clones and is missing some. The sample lists about 120,000 clones, approximately 87% occurring once. The sample was PBMCs. The TCR sequence derives from a woman in her twenties or thirties in good health and CMV-seronegative. This chain links TRBV30 with TRBJ1-2, with D unresolved. The CDR3: CAWTAEGLKGYTF. CDR3 nucleotides: TGTGCCTGGACCGCGGAGGGTCTCAAGGGCTACACCTTC.